This passage covers 21 T cell receptor beta chains from one sample sequenced in a study of radiotherapy plus CTLA-4 blockade in lung cancer. Libraries were prepared by immunoSEQ multiplex PCR; TCRdb keeps only in-frame clonotypes and omits some of them. The sample lists approximately 94,000 clones, approximately 80% occurring once. Source: peripheral blood, taken from a patient treated with radiotherapy plus ipilimumab. Receptors were obtained from a human donor with non-small cell lung cancer that progressed on radiotherapy plus ipilimumab.

The chain uses TRBV5-1 and TRBJ1-1; tentative D call: TRBD1 (6 bases). This CDR3 comprises 15 residues. The V gene lost 0 bases and the J gene lost 4 bases, with 13 bases spanning the gap. Germline-derived CDR1 and CDR2 are SGHRS and YFSETQ. The CDR3 region is CASSLGGRGLTEAFF. For the CDR3, the DNA is TGCGCCAGCAGCTTGGGAGGCAGGGGTCTCACTGAAGCTTTCTTT. Full variable domain (rest looked up from reference TRBV5-1 and TRBJ1-1): KAGVTQTPRYLIKTRGQQVTLSCSPISGHRSVSWYQQTPGQGLQFLFEYFSETQRNKGNFPGRFSGRQFSNSRSEMNVSTLELGDSALYLCASSLGGRGLTEAFFGQGTRLTVV.

The chain couples TRBV2 to TRBJ1-2; D ambiguous. The V gene's germline CDR1 is SNHLY and CDR2 FYNNEI. The CDR3 totals 12 residues. V was trimmed by 7 bases and J by 8 bases, leaving 14 bases between them. DNA for the CDR3: TGTGCCAGCATCGATACTTTAGGGGGCTACACCTTC. It specifies CASIDTLGGYTF.

The gene calls are TRBV11-3 and TRBJ2-3; 8 bases fit TRBD1. Germline values: CDR1 SGHNT, CDR2 YENEEA. J was trimmed by 0 bases and V by 1 base; bases with no gene match: 12. There are 19 residues in the CDR3. The CDR3 is CASSLGAQGASTSTDTQYF. CDR3 DNA: TGTGCCAGCAGCTTAGGGGCCCAGGGGGCCAGCACTAGCACAGATACGCAGTATTTT.

This chain links TRBV6-1 with TRBJ1-1; D is undetermined. The CDR3 consists of 14 residues. Germline V gives CDR1 MNHNS, CDR2 SASEGT. Trimming pared 1 base from V and 4 bases from J, leaving 10 bases between. The CDR3 coding sequence is TGTGCCAGCAGTGAAGAGGACCTGGGCACTGAAGCTTTCTTT. Translated, it gives CASSEEDLGTEAFF.

The chain is built from TRBV6-5 and TRBJ2-1; 11 bases line up with TRBD2. V gave up 6 bases and J gave up 6 bases; unmatched junction bases: 4. The CDR3 totals 14 residues. The germline gives CDR1 MNHEY, CDR2 SVGAGI. CDR3 DNA: TGTGCCAGCAGCTTTAGCGGGAGGGGCAATGAGCAGTTCTTC. Translated: CASSFSGRGNEQFF.

V and J are TRBV7-3 and TRBJ2-1, with 9 bases that match TRBD2. The CDR3 runs to 14 residues. Germline V gene data show CDR1 as SGHTA and CDR2 as FQGTGA. Losses at the gene ends were 5 bases for V and 5 bases for J; bases not matched to a gene: 4. CDR3 DNA: TGTGCCAGCAGCGTCGGACTAGCGAACAATGAGCAGTTCTTC. It yields the protein CASSVGLANNEQFF.

The J gene is TRBJ2-5, the V gene TRBV19; D possibly matches TRBD1 or TRBD2 (5 bases each). The DNA end is a closer match to TRBJ2-7, so the J assignment may be wrong. Germline-derived CDR1 and CDR2 are LNHDA and SQIVND (reference sequence). The CDR3 covers 14 residues. This chain's CDR3 is CASSPPGTLYEQYF. The CDR3, as DNA: TGTGCCAGTAGTCCTCCCGGGACGCTCTACGAGCAGTACTTC.

The chain's CDR3 is CASRPTGGVNTEAFF. CDR3 DNA: TGTGCCAGCAGGCCGACAGGGGGGGTGAACACTGAAGCTTTCTTT. J is TRBJ1-1 and V is TRBV4-2; 9 bases are shared with TRBD1. Germline V gene sequence: CDR1 LGHNA, CDR2 YNFKEQ. Trimming removed 6 bases from V and 0 bases from J; junction bases left unmatched: 5. This CDR3 has 15 amino acids.

The rearrangement uses TRBV6-5 and TRBJ1-2, with a possible D match to TRBD1 (5 bases). V dropped 2 bases and J dropped 5 bases, with 6 bases sitting between them. This CDR3 is built from 12 residues. Germline loops: CDR1 MNHEY, CDR2 SVGAGI. CDR3 sequence reads: CASSYRGYGYTF. In nucleotides, the CDR3 is TGTGCCAGCAGTTACCGGGGGTATGGCTACACCTTC.

In its sample, this clone was seen once. V and J are TRBV29-1 and TRBJ1-1; D is undetermined. Per germline, CDR1 SQVTM and CDR2 ANQGSEA. The CDR3 covers 14 residues. V was pared by 0 bases and J by 1 base, with 9 bases between. The CDR3 region has the DNA TGCAGCGTTGAAGATATAAGGACGAACACTGAAGCTTTCTTT. As protein: CSVEDIRTNTEAFF.

The J gene is TRBJ1-2, the V gene TRBV11-2; D is undetermined. The CDR3 is 15 residues long. Germline V lookup: CDR1 SGHAT, CDR2 FQNNGV. Trimming stripped 0 bases from V and 0 bases from J, with 8 bases between. The DNA for the CDR3 is TGTGCCAGCAGCTTAGACTGGGGAGCTAACTATGGCTACACCTTC. Protein sequence: CASSLDWGANYGYTF.

The CDR3 DNA is TGTGCCAGCAGCCAAAGGCAGGGCGGACACCAAGAGACCCAGTACTTC. Protein product: CASSQRQGGHQETQYF. The chain joins TRBV14 to TRBJ2-5, with D possibly being TRBD1 (5 bases). V shed 2 bases and J shed 0 bases, with 13 bases lying between them. CDR3 length: 16 amino acids. Per germline, CDR1 SGHDN and CDR2 FVKESK. The full variable domain, with the rest looked up from reference TRBV14 and TRBJ2-5, is EAGVTQFPSHSVIEKGQTVTLRCDPISGHDNLYWYRRVMGKEIKFLLHFVKESKQDESGMPNNRFLAERTGGTYSTLKVQPAELEDSGVYFCASSQRQGGHQETQYFGPGTRLLVL.

The rearrangement uses TRBV19 and TRBJ1-5; the match to TRBD1 covers 7 bases. Germline V CDR1 and CDR2: LNHDA, SQIVND (reference sequence). With 6 bases clipped from V and 4 bases from J, the junction kept 12 bases outside the gene matches. The CDR3 is 16 amino acids. The CDR3 nucleotides are TGTGCCAGTAGCGGTTACCAGACAGGGCTAAATCAGCCCCAGCATTTT. Protein: CASSGYQTGLNQPQHF.

The gene calls are TRBV5-6 and TRBJ1-4, with D possibly TRBD1 on 5 matching bases. The CDR3 is made up of 16 amino acids. From germline, CDR1 is SGHDT and CDR2 YYEEEE. The V and J ends lost 2 bases and 8 bases respectively, with 19 bases between them. In DNA, the CDR3 is TGTGCCAGCAGCTTTTTACAGGAGTGGGGACTGGAAAAACTGTTTTTT. As protein: CASSFLQEWGLEKLFF.

The chain carries TRBV2 and TRBJ2-4; D might be TRBD2 (5 bases). CDR3 length: 12 residues. The germline V and J ends were trimmed by 7 bases and 9 bases, with 13 bases remaining between them. The germline V gene encodes CDR1 SNHLY and CDR2 FYNNEI. CDR3 bases: TGTGCCAGCACCGGGGAAACTGGCATTCAGTACTTC. Amino acids: CASTGETGIQYF.

The chain employs TRBV2 and TRBJ2-7; TRBD2 agrees at 9 bases. This CDR3 comprises 13 residues. CDR1 is SNHLY, CDR2 FYNNEI, per germline. The V segment lost 5 bases and the J segment 8 bases; nucleotides outside the gene matches: 7. CDR3 amino acids: CASSTGGRAKQYV. In DNA form, the CDR3 reads TGTGCCAGCAGTACCGGCGGGAGGGCCAAGCAGTACGTC.

The chain couples TRBV7-3 to TRBJ2-6; D is unclear. V was clipped by 1 base and J by 0 bases, with 10 bases between them. Looked up from germline, CDR1 is SGHTA and CDR2 is FQGTGA. The CDR3 sequence is 17 residues long. The CDR3 DNA is TGTGCCAGCAGCTTAAACTCACCGAACTCTGGGGCCAACGTCCTGACTTTC. Its protein product is CASSLNSPNSGANVLTF.

This chain joins TRBV2 and TRBJ2-3; D perhaps matches TRBD1 (6 bases). The germline V and J ends were trimmed by 6 bases and 9 bases, with 10 bases remaining between them. This CDR3 is built from 11 residues. Germline CDR1 and CDR2: SNHLY and FYNNEI. The CDR3 DNA reads as TGTGCCAGCAGGACAGGAGGCACGCAGTATTTT. Its protein product is CASRTGGTQYF.

V and J are TRBV5-1 and TRBJ2-3; 8 bases are a match to TRBD1. Germline V gene sequence: CDR1 SGHRS, CDR2 YFSETQ. V was pared by 5 bases and J by 0 bases, with 5 bases of the junction left unmatched. The CDR3 length is 15 residues. For the CDR3, the DNA is TGCGCCAGCAGACACAGGGGGGAGAGCACAGATACGCAGTATTTT. Translation gives CASRHRGESTDTQYF.

V usage is TRBV14 and J usage is TRBJ1-2, with D tentatively TRBD1 (6 bases). V lost 3 bases to trimming and J lost 6 bases, with 14 bases between them. The CDR3 spans 14 residues. Germline CDR1 and CDR2: SGHDN and FVKESK. As DNA, the CDR3 is TGTGCCAGCAGCCAGCTACAGGGAAAGCATGGCTACACCTTC. Encoded protein: CASSQLQGKHGYTF.

The J gene is TRBJ1-2, the V gene TRBV5-1; 10 bases map to TRBD1. The CDR3 extends over 16 amino acids. With V trimmed by 3 bases and J by 4 bases, 9 bases remained unmatched. Germline CDR1 SGHRS, CDR2 YFSETQ. This chain's CDR3 is CASSSRDRGPTYGYTF. CDR3 DNA sequence: TGCGCCAGCAGCTCCCGGGACAGGGGTCCTACCTATGGCTACACCTTC.